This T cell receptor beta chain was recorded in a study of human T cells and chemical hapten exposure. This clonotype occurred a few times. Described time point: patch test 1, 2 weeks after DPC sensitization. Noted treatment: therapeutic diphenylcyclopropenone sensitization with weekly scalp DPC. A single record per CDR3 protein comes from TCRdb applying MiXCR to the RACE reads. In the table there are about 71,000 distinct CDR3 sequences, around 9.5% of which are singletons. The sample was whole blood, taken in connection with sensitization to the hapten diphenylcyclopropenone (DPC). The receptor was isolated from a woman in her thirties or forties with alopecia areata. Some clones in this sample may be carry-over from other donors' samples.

The CDR3 region has the DNA TGCGCCAGCAGCTATGGGGTCCAGGGGTCCCCGGATACGCAGTATTTT. Translated: CASSYGVQGSPDTQYF. The chain links TRBV4-3 to TRBJ2-3; possibly TRBD1 for D (6 bases). Trimming pared 5 bases from V and 6 bases from J, leaving 21 bases between. The CDR3 spans 16 residues. The germline V gene encodes CDR1 LGHNA and CDR2 YSLEER.